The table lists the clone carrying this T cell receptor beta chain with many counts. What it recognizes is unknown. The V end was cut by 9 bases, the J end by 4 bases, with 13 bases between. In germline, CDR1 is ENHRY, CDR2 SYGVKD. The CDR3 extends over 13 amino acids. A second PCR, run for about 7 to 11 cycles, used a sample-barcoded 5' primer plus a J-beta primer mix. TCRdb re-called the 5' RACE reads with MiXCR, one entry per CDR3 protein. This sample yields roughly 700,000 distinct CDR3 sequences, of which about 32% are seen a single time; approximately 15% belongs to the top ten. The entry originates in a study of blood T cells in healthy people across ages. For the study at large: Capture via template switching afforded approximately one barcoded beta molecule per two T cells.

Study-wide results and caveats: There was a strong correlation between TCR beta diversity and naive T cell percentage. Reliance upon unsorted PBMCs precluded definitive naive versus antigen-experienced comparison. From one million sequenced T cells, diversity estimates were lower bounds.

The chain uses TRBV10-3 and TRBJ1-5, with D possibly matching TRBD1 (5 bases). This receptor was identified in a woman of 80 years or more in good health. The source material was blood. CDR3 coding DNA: TGTGCCATTCAACAGGCGGGGAATCAGCCCCAGCATTTT. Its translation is CAIQQAGNQPQHF.